This record covers a single TCR beta chain. Its cognate antigen is unknown. One end of the junction varies from germline; a read error may be responsible. These data originate in a study of cytomegalovirus exposure and HLA in healthy donors. The CDR3 extends over 13 amino acids. Germline lookup yields CDR1 SEHNR and CDR2 FQNEAQ (reference sequence). Notes on the study in general: It was likely that a cluster of highly shared sequence variants was a sequencing artifact.

The PCR had 60 Vbeta and 13 Jbeta primers. Clones were read by immunoSEQ multiplex PCR, and TCRdb kept only the in-frame ones, dropping some. The data hold 200,000 to 250,000 clones, with approximately 81% observed a single time. Sequencing used PBMCs. The TCR was taken from a human donor in good health. The chain carries TRBV7-9 and TRBJ1-1, with 8 bases aligning to TRBD1. This CDR3 reads CSSSFQGATEAFF. The CDR3 region has the DNA TGTTCCAGCAGCTTTCAGGGGGCCACTGAAGCTTTCTTT.